The 3 T cell receptor beta chains below were found in one sample sequenced in a study of T cells in Graves' hyperthyroidism and ophthalmopathy. RNA transcripts were the template for amplifying TCR beta CDR3 regions. Initially, a first-round RT-PCR of the TCR CDR3 employed the HTBI primer set. TCRdb processed the multiplex PCR reads anew with MiXCR; each CDR3 protein has one entry. The sample shows roughly 500,000 distinct CDR3 sequences, roughly 24% of them seen only once. The specimen sequenced was blood. Source of these receptors: a woman in her thirties with Graves' ophthalmopathy.

This clonotype has at least ten counts. The chain links TRBV12-3 or TRBV12-4 to TRBJ1-2, with a tentative D call TRBD1 (6 bases). The CDR3 is made up of 15 amino acids. V was shortened by 7 bases and J by 4 bases, with 19 bases between the two germline ends. The DNA of the CDR3 is TGTGCCAGCACCCCGGGGGCGGAATGGAGCTATGGCTACACCTTC. This encodes CASTPGAEWSYGYTF.

This clonotype was seen repeatedly, ten times or more. V usage is TRBV6-5 and J usage is TRBJ2-5, with a tentative D call TRBD2 (6 bases). The germline gives CDR1 MNHEY, CDR2 SVGAGI. The V and J ends lost 9 bases and 2 bases respectively, with 13 bases between them. The CDR3 is 13 residues long. The CDR3 is CASMQLAQETQYF. CDR3 DNA: TGTGCCAGTATGCAACTAGCTCAAGAGACCCAGTACTTC.

The chain employs TRBV28 and TRBJ2-7; 9 positions match TRBD1. V trimming: 7 bases; J trimming: 3 bases; junction bases outside the gene matches: 7. The CDR3 extends over 14 amino acids. Germline V gene lookup returns CDR1 MDHEN and CDR2 SYDVKM. DNA for the CDR3: TGTGCCAGCAACCAACCGGGACAGGGCTACGAGCAGTACTTC. As protein: CASNQPGQGYEQYF. Full variable domain (remainder filled in from reference TRBV28 and TRBJ2-7): DVKVTQSSRYLVKRTGEKVFLECVQDMDHENMFWYRQDPGLGLRLIYFSYDVKMKEKGDIPEGYSVSREKKERFSLILESASTNQTSMYLCASNQPGQGYEQYFGPGTRLTVT.